This paragraph reports one T cell receptor (beta chain). The data were taken from a study of blood T cell repertoires in COVID-19. Overall study context: Collection of acute and convalescent COVID-19 samples took place in the United States, Italy and Spain. From T cells, B-cell-depleted T cells, or PBMCs came the material, which was cDNA or gDNA.

In the original processing: Reference gene primer amplification gave estimated nucleated cell counts. Sequencing used immunoSEQ multiplex PCR; TCRdb keeps in-frame clones, though not all of them. That table gives V, J and clone size, and the DNA gave D and trimming. Here the sample spans around 190,000 clones, around 80% being singletons. V dropped 4 bases and J dropped 4 bases, with 8 bases sitting between them. The CDR3 length is 13 residues. The TCR originated in a man in his fifties or sixties with acute or convalescent COVID-19. Sequenced material: peripheral blood. The chain carries TRBV12-3 or TRBV12-4 and TRBJ2-1; no reliable D call. The CDR3 is CASSSYPYNEQFF. CDR3 sequence (DNA): TGTGCCAGCAGTTCCTATCCGTACAATGAGCAGTTCTTC.